This note documents a single T cell receptor beta chain sequence. Its cognate antigen is unknown. These data belong to a study of cytomegalovirus exposure and HLA in healthy donors. Study at large: The early release's HLA-typed donors yielded tens of millions of unique TCRs.

Broader study findings: The study recorded about 150 TCR beta chains that were cytomegalovirus-associated. DRB1 showed the most TCR associations and HLA-C the fewest in a later analysis, as rates varied by HLA locus.

The PCR was carried out with 60 Vbeta primers and 13 Jbeta primers. Sequencing was performed with immunoSEQ multiplex PCR; in TCRdb, only in-frame clones are kept and a portion is missing. The sample lists 90,000 to 150,000 clones; about 74% were seen once. The V and J ends lost 5 bases and 3 bases, in that order; junction bases with no gene match: 8. Germline V lookup: CDR1 GTSNPN, CDR2 SVGIG (reference sequence). The CDR3 is made up of 14 amino acids. This sequence was found in a female donor in good health and CMV-seronegative. V gene TRBV30 combines with J gene TRBJ1-1; 8 nucleotides match TRBD1. Sequenced sample: PBMCs. The CDR3 spells CAWGTGGAHTEAFF. CDR3 nucleotides: TGTGCCTGGGGGACAGGAGGGGCCCACACTGAAGCTTTCTTT.